This T cell receptor (beta chain) is drawn from a study of radiotherapy plus CTLA-4 blockade in lung cancer. The wider study: The study recorded objective responses in roughly 20% of patients and disease control in roughly 34%.

General study points: In blood, TCR clones derived from the tumor expanded after radiotherapy plus ipilimumab. Dynamics of early blood T cell clones, together with interferon-beta, were reportedly the best predictors of response.

Measured with immunoSEQ multiplex PCR; TCRdb has only the in-frame clones, and not every one. The sample gives roughly 80,000 clones, 74% of which show up once; roughly a tenth is in the top ten. Notes on this clone: Its antigen remains unidentified.

Chemo-refractory metastatic non-small-cell lung cancer patients underwent focal radiation alongside CTLA-4 blockade with ipilimumab. The J segment lost 3 bases and the V segment lost 0 bases, leaving 0 bases of the junction unmatched. The CDR3 runs to 14 residues. The germline gives CDR1 MNHEY, CDR2 SMNVEV (reference sequence). V usage is TRBV27 and J usage is TRBJ2-7; 9 bases match TRBD2. This clonotype was sampled from a human donor with non-small cell lung cancer whose response to radiotherapy plus ipilimumab could not be evaluated. Specimen: peripheral blood, collected from a patient treated with radiotherapy plus ipilimumab. The CDR3 DNA reads TGTGCCAGCAGTTTATCTAGCGGGAGCTACGAGCAGTACTTC. This encodes CASSLSSGSYEQYF.